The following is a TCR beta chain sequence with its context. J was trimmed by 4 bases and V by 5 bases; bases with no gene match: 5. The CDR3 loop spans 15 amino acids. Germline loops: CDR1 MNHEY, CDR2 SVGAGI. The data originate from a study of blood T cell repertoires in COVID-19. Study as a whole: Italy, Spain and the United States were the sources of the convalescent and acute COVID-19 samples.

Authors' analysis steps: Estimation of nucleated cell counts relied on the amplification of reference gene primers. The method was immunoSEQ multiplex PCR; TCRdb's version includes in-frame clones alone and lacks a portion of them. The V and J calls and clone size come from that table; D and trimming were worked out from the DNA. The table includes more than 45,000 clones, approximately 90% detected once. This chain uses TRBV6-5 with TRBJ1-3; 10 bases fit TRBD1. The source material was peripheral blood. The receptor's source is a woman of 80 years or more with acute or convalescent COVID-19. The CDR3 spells CASSPGTGAGNTIYF. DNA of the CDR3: TGTGCCAGCAGTCCCGGGACAGGGGCCGGAAACACCATATATTTT.